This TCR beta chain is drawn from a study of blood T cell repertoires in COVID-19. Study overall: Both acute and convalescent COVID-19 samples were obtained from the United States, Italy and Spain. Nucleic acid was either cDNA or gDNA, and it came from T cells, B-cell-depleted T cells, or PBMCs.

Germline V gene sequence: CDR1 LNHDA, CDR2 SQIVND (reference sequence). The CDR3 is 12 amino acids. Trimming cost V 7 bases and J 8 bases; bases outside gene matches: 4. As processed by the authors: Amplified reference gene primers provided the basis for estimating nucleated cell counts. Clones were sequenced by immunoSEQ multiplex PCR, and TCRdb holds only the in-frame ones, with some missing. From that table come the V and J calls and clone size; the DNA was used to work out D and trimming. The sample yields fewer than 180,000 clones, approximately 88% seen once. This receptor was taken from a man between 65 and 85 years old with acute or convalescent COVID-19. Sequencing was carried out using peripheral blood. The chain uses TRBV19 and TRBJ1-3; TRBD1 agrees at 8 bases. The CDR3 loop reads CASTNRGDTIYF. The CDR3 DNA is TGTGCCAGTACCAACAGGGGGGACACCATATATTTT.